The 13 T cell receptor beta chains reported below all come from one sample, sequenced in a study of blood T cell repertoires in COVID-19. Profiling relied on immunoSEQ multiplex PCR, and the TCRdb table lists in-frame clones only, not all of them. This table has 200,000 to 250,000 clones, 70% to 85% appearing once. The sample consisted of PBMCs or T cells enriched from blood (not recorded which). The receptors were sampled from a woman aged 60-75 years who had recovered from COVID-19.

The rearrangement links TRBV7-2 to TRBJ2-3; 10 bases are shared with TRBD2. The V gene's germline CDR1 is SGHTA and CDR2 FQGNSA. V lost 6 bases to trimming and J lost 1 base; unmatched junction nucleotides: 7. This CDR3 spans 16 amino acids. Here the CDR3 reads CASRPIAGGRTDTQYF. CDR3 coding DNA: TGTGCCAGCAGGCCAATAGCGGGGGGCCGCACAGATACGCAGTATTTT.

The rearrangement links TRBV5-4 to TRBJ1-1, with a possible D match to TRBD1 (5 bases). The CDR3 extends over 16 amino acids. V was cut by 0 bases and J by 3 bases, with 15 bases left in between. Germline lookup yields CDR1 SGHNT and CDR2 YYREEE (reference sequence). CDR3 amino acids: CASSLGGRRGDTEAFF. The CDR3 nucleotides are TGTGCCAGCAGCTTGGGGGGCCGTAGGGGCGACACTGAAGCTTTCTTT.

V is TRBV12-3 or TRBV12-4 and J is TRBJ1-1; D remains ambiguous. Between the trimmed V and J ends, which lost 5 bases and 7 bases, there was a span of 11 bases. The CDR3 is made up of 12 amino acids. This chain's CDR3 is CASSRLGNEAFF. The CDR3 coding sequence is TGTGCCAGCAGTCGACTCGGGAATGAAGCTTTCTTT.

The chain has TRBV3-1 (or the pseudogene TRBV3-2) and TRBJ1-6; a weak D match, TRBD1 (5 bases). V lost 4 bases to trimming and J lost 7 bases, with 11 bases between them. The CDR3 consists of 14 residues. Germline V gene lookup returns CDR1 LGHDT and CDR2 YNNKEL (reference sequence). Here the CDR3 reads CASSPGGRNSPLHF. The CDR3 DNA follows: TGTGCCAGCAGCCCGGGGGGTCGCAATTCACCCCTCCACTTT.

Points on this clone: This sample includes further DNA sequences coding for the same CDR3. The rearrangement uses TRBV29-1 and TRBJ1-1; 10 bases map to TRBD1. Unmatched junction bases numbered 2, after V lost 0 bases and J lost 4 bases. This CDR3 has 14 residues. CDR1 SQVTM and CDR2 ANQGSEA come from the germline V gene. This CDR3 reads CSVEDRTGGTEAFF. DNA for the CDR3: TGCAGCGTTGAAGACCGGACAGGGGGCACTGAAGCTTTCTTT.

This clone was recorded only once. This chain uses TRBV5-1 with TRBJ1-1, with 9 bases lining up with TRBD1. This CDR3 has 15 residues. The V gene's germline CDR1 is SGHRS and CDR2 YFSETQ. Losses at the gene ends were 6 bases for V and 1 base for J; bases not matched to a gene: 7. CDR3 DNA sequence: TGCGCCAGCACCACCACAGGGGGCAGGAACACTGAAGCTTTCTTT. This codes for CASTTTGGRNTEAFF.

This chain joins TRBV7-3 and TRBJ2-7; TRBD1 is a possible D gene (6 bases). The CDR3 is made up of 15 amino acids. V was trimmed by 6 bases and J by 8 bases, leaving 23 bases between them. Germline V gene lookup returns CDR1 SGHTA and CDR2 FQGTGA. CDR3 protein: CASSRTGNQRTKQYF. In nucleotides, the CDR3 is TGTGCCAGCAGTCGAACAGGGAATCAGCGGACGAAGCAGTACTTC.

The chain is built from TRBV19 and TRBJ1-2; D not certain. V was shortened by 6 bases and J by 3 bases, with 14 bases between the two germline ends. This CDR3 is 14 amino acids long. Germline V CDR1 and CDR2: LNHDA, SQIVND (reference sequence). CDR3 bases: TGTGCCAGTAGGAGACGGGTGGCCGACTATGGCTACACCTTC. Translated, it gives CASRRRVADYGYTF. The full variable domain, its missing parts supplied by reference TRBV19 and TRBJ1-2, is DGGITQSPKYLFRKEGQNVTLSCEQNLNHDAMYWYRQDPGQGLRLIYYSQIVNDFQKGDIAEGYSVSREKKESFPLTVTSAQKNPTAFYLCASRRRVADYGYTFGSGTRLTVV.

This clone was seen only a few times. The chain combines TRBV6-5 with TRBJ2-2, with 11 bases fitting TRBD1. The CDR3 is 15 residues long. From germline, CDR1 is MNHEY and CDR2 SVGAGI. V lost 5 bases, J lost 7 bases, and 6 bases stayed unmatched. The CDR3: CASSRSGQGGGELFF. CDR3 nucleotide sequence: TGTGCCAGCAGTCGTTCGGGACAGGGGGGCGGGGAGCTGTTTTTT.

J is TRBJ1-2 and V is TRBV5-6; D not resolved. V was clipped by 0 bases and J by 0 bases, with 12 bases between them. From germline, CDR1 is SGHDT and CDR2 YYEEEE. The CDR3 contains 16 residues. The CDR3, as DNA: TGTGCCAGCAGCTTGGACATCCCGGGAGCTAACTATGGCTACACCTTC. Residues: CASSLDIPGANYGYTF.

The rearrangement uses TRBV4-1 and TRBJ2-5, with D possibly matching TRBD2 (5 bases). The V end lost 4 bases, the J end lost 5 bases, and 20 bases lay between the germline ends. Germline CDR1 is MGHRA and CDR2 is YSYEKL. CDR3 size: 16 residues. CDR3 amino acids: CASSPRARGVVETQYF. DNA for the CDR3: TGCGCCAGCAGCCCGCGGGCCCGGGGAGTGGTTGAGACCCAGTACTTC.

As regards this clone: Within the sample, other DNA sequences also encode this same CDR3. The chain combines TRBV19 with TRBJ2-7; D may be TRBD1 (5 bases). The V gene lost 3 bases and the J gene lost 3 bases, with 9 bases spanning the gap. This CDR3 is 13 amino acids long. CDR1 and CDR2 (germline): LNHDA, SQIVND (reference sequence). As DNA, the CDR3 is TGTGCCAGTAGTATCGGGCAGGGCTACGAGCAGTACTTC. Its protein product is CASSIGQGYEQYF.

The chain employs TRBV5-1 and TRBJ2-1; TRBD2 aligns across 7 bases. V shed 0 bases, J shed 6 bases, and the junction held 6 bases outside the gene matches. CDR3 length: 15 residues. The germline V gene encodes CDR1 SGHRS and CDR2 YFSETQ. Here the CDR3 DNA reads TGCGCCAGCAGCTTGGGGCTAGCGGAAAGCAATGAGCAGTTCTTC. It specifies CASSLGLAESNEQFF.